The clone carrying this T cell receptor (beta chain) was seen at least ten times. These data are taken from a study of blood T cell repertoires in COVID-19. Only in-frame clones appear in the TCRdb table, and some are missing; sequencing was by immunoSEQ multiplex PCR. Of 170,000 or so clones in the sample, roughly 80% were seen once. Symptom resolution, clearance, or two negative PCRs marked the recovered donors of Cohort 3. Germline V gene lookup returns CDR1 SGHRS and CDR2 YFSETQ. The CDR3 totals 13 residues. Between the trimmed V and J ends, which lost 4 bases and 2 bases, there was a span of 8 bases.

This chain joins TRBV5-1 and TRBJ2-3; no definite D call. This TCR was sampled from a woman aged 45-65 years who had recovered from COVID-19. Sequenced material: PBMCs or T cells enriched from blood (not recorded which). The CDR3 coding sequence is TGCGCCAGCAGCCGGGTACTCACAGATACGCAGTATTTT. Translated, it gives CASSRVLTDTQYF.